The 21 T cell receptor beta chains reported below all come from one sample, sequenced in a study of shared clonotypes between healthy human individuals. Only CD45RO-negative cells positively selected for CCR7 counted as naive CD8 cells, so terminally differentiated effector memory CD45RA+ cells were excluded. Profiled with immunoSEQ multiplex PCR; TCRdb holds only in-frame clones, not every one. The top ten hold roughly 1% of the sample, which has about 2 million clones, over 85% seen once. The sequencing sample was made of naive CD8+ T cells sorted from blood. The receptors originated from a man aged 18 to 35 in good health.

The chain couples TRBV4-1 to TRBJ1-1; D perhaps matches TRBD1 (5 bases). The CDR3 is 15 residues long. Trimming took 0 bases from V and 2 from J, leaving 10 bases between them. CDR1 is MGHRA and CDR2 is YSYEKL in the germline V gene. Here the CDR3 DNA reads TGCGCCAGCAGCCAAGATTTGGACATAAACACTGAAGCTTTCTTT. Translating gives CASSQDLDINTEAFF.

The chain joins TRBV29-1 to TRBJ1-1; 10 bases agree with TRBD1. The germline gives CDR1 SQVTM, CDR2 ANQGSEA. The ends lost 6 bases at V and 5 bases at J; junction bases unmatched: 9. The CDR3 contains 14 residues. CDR3 region: CSVSGTGVETEAFF. In DNA form, the CDR3 reads TGCAGCGTCTCAGGGACAGGGGTAGAAACTGAAGCTTTCTTT.

The chain recombines TRBV9 with TRBJ2-7, with 11 bases identical to TRBD2. V lost 4 bases and J lost 5; bases outside the gene matches: 5. CDR1 SGDLS and CDR2 YYNGEE come from the germline V gene. The CDR3 covers 14 residues. The CDR3 coding sequence is TGTGCCAGCAGCATAGCGGGAGGGGCCCACGAGCAGTACTTC. It yields the protein CASSIAGGAHEQYF.

This chain connects TRBV7-3 to TRBJ2-1; 8 nucleotides agree with TRBD2. J lost 0 bases, V lost 4 bases, and 5 bases had no gene match. CDR3 size: 16 residues. Per the germline V gene, CDR1 is SGHTA and CDR2 is FQGTGA. DNA for the CDR3: TGTGCCAGCAGCTCTATAGCGGGGTCCTCCTACAATGAGCAGTTCTTC. Its protein is CASSSIAGSSYNEQFF. The entire variable domain, with the rest obtained from reference TRBV7-3 and TRBJ2-1, is as follows: GAGVSQTPSNKVTEKGKYVELRCDPISGHTALYWYRQSLGQGPEFLIYFQGTGAADDSGLPNDRFFAVRPEGSVSTLKIQRTERGDSAVYLCASSSIAGSSYNEQFFGPGTRLTVL.

V gene TRBV29-1 combines with J gene TRBJ2-5; a possible D gene is TRBD2 (6 bases). This CDR3 has 14 amino acids. Per germline, CDR1 SQVTM and CDR2 ANQGSEA. Here the CDR3 reads CSVAVAYLQETQYF. CDR3 nucleotide sequence: TGCAGTGTAGCGGTAGCGTATCTTCAAGAGACCCAGTACTTC.

The chain combines TRBV7-2 with TRBJ2-3; 12 bases are shared with TRBD2. With 1 base clipped from V and 4 bases from J, the junction kept 3 bases outside the gene matches. Germline V gene lookup returns CDR1 SGHTA and CDR2 FQGNSA. CDR3 size: 16 residues. The DNA for the CDR3 is TGTGCCAGCAGCTTAGTCCTAGCGGGGGGGCCAGATACGCAGTATTTT. It encodes CASSLVLAGGPDTQYF. The full variable domain, rest sourced from reference TRBV7-2 and TRBJ2-3, is GAGVSQSPSNKVTEKGKDVELRCDPISGHTALYWYRQSLGQGLEFLIYFQGNSAPDKSGLPSDRFSAERTGGSVSTLTIQRTQQEDSAVYLCASSLVLAGGPDTQYFGPGTRLTVL.

The CDR3 here is CASSADTGANVLTF. The CDR3 nucleotides read TGTGCCAGCAGCGCAGATACTGGGGCCAACGTCCTGACTTTC. V is TRBV9 and J is TRBJ2-6; D call uncertain. Germline CDR1 reads SGDLS; CDR2 reads YYNGEE. Trimming removed 3 bases from V and 2 bases from J, with 6 bases in between. This CDR3 has 14 amino acids.

This clone occurred a few times. The chain recombines TRBV7-8 with TRBJ1-2; D is uncertain. Trimming left V 5 bases short and J 1 base short, with 8 bases between. There are 13 residues in the CDR3. Per germline, CDR1 SGHVS and CDR2 FQNEAQ. The CDR3 DNA reads TGTGCCAGCAGCGAGATCGTTAACTATGGCTACACCTTC. Protein: CASSEIVNYGYTF.

Note on this clone: The sample contains more than one DNA sequence encoding this CDR3. The rearrangement joins TRBV27 to TRBJ1-1; the D gene is possibly TRBD1 (5 bases). The germline V and J ends were trimmed by 2 bases and 0 bases, with 7 bases remaining between them. Germline CDR1 MNHEY, CDR2 SMNVEV (reference sequence). The CDR3 contains 14 residues. The CDR3 region has the DNA TGTGCCAGCAGTTTAGGAGGGGTGAACACTGAAGCTTTCTTT. It codes for CASSLGGVNTEAFF.

About this clone: Other DNA sequences within the sample encode an identical CDR3. This chain joins TRBV19 and TRBJ2-2; maybe TRBD2 (6 bases). The CDR3 is 15 residues long. Germline lookup yields CDR1 LNHDA and CDR2 SQIVND (reference sequence). Trimming took off 3 bases at V and 6 bases at J, with 14 bases between the two ends. The CDR3 reads CASSMGTGVPGELFF. The CDR3 DNA sequence: TGTGCCAGTAGTATGGGAACGGGGGTTCCCGGGGAGCTGTTTTTT.

The chain joins TRBV2 to TRBJ2-1; 9 bases align to TRBD2. The CDR3 is 14 residues long. J lost 11 bases, V lost 5 bases, and 10 bases had no gene match. The germline V gene encodes CDR1 SNHLY and CDR2 FYNNEI. The CDR3 DNA reads as TGTGCCAGCAGTCGACTGGCGGGAGGGATTCAGCAGTTCTTC. It yields the protein CASSRLAGGIQQFF.

As regards this clone: This may arise from a read error, as a much more abundant clone is one base away. This sequence joins TRBV25-1 and TRBJ1-4; no firm D call. This CDR3 has 12 residues. Germline assignment: CDR1 MGHDK and CDR2 SYGVNS. As DNA, the CDR3 is TGTGCCAGCAGTGAATTGGCAGGCCTCCCGGTTTTT. Translated, it gives CASSELAGLPVF.

The V call is TRBV4-3, the J call TRBJ1-1; TRBD1 might be the D (5 bases). This CDR3 has 16 residues. The germline gives CDR1 LGHNA, CDR2 YSLEER. Trimming shortened V by 1 base and J by 0 bases, and 12 bases separated the two germline ends. The CDR3 here is CASSQVFDSLNTEAFF. For the CDR3, the DNA is TGCGCCAGCAGCCAAGTTTTTGACAGCTTGAACACTGAAGCTTTCTTT.

The chain carries TRBV6-6 and TRBJ2-5, with 10 positions matching TRBD2. The trim removed 6 bases at V and 4 bases at J, leaving 11 bases unmatched. Germline CDR1 and CDR2: MNHNY and SVGAGI (reference sequence). The CDR3 runs 16 residues. The CDR3 here is CASSPLAGERRETQYF. The DNA for the CDR3 is TGTGCCAGCAGCCCCCTAGCGGGAGAGAGAAGAGAGACCCAGTACTTC.

The V gene is TRBV4-1, the J gene TRBJ2-7, with D unresolved. The CDR3 contains 14 residues. Per the germline V gene, CDR1 is MGHRA and CDR2 is YSYEKL. The V and J ends lost 1 base and 0 bases respectively, with 7 bases between them. CDR3 DNA sequence: TGCGCCAGCAGCCAAGCGGAACGCTCCTACGAGCAGTACTTC. Encoded protein: CASSQAERSYEQYF.

V gene TRBV30 combines with J gene TRBJ2-2; D may be TRBD2 (6 bases). Trimming took off 0 bases at V and 10 bases at J, with 9 bases between the two ends. CDR3 length equals 12 residues. CDR1 is GTSNPN and CDR2 is SVGIG in the germline V gene (reference sequence). This chain's CDR3 is CAWSVGGKELFF. In nucleotides, the CDR3 is TGTGCCTGGAGTGTGGGGGGAAAGGAGCTGTTTTTT.

The V call is TRBV7-3, the J call TRBJ1-1, with 7 bases aligning to TRBD1. Germline loops: CDR1 SGHTA, CDR2 FQGTGA. The J segment lost 3 bases and the V segment lost 2 bases, leaving 12 bases of the junction unmatched. The CDR3 runs to 17 residues. Here the CDR3 reads CASSLLTLGTADTEAFF. The CDR3 bases are TGTGCCAGCAGCTTACTGACGTTGGGGACAGCCGACACTGAAGCTTTCTTT.

The chain is built from TRBV27 and TRBJ2-3; a weak D match, TRBD1 (5 bases). Per the germline V gene, CDR1 is MNHEY and CDR2 is SMNVEV (reference sequence). This CDR3 comprises 13 residues. Trimming removed 8 bases from V and 0 bases from J, with 9 bases in between. CDR3 protein: CASQGSSTDTQYF. In DNA, the CDR3 is TGTGCCAGCCAGGGTTCTAGCACAGATACGCAGTATTTT.

The rearrangement links TRBV27 to TRBJ2-3; TRBD2 agrees at 14 bases. V lost 2 bases to trimming and J lost 7 bases; unmatched junction nucleotides: 5. The CDR3 is made up of 16 amino acids. Germline V CDR1 and CDR2: MNHEY, SMNVEV (reference sequence). The chain's CDR3 is CASSLLTSGGANTQYF. In nucleotides, the CDR3 is TGTGCCAGCAGTTTACTGACTAGCGGGGGGGCAAATACGCAGTATTTT.

This rearrangement joins TRBV10-1 to TRBJ2-3; D ambiguous. CDR3 length equals 13 residues. Per the germline V gene, CDR1 is WNHNN and CDR2 is SYGVQD (reference sequence). The V gene lost 5 bases and the J gene lost 2 bases, with 8 bases spanning the gap. DNA of the CDR3: TGCGCCAGCAGTTATGGAACCACAGATACGCAGTATTTT. It encodes CASSYGTTDTQYF.

The rearrangement uses TRBV7-9 and TRBJ2-3, with TRBD2 as a possible D gene (6 bases). CDR1 and CDR2 (germline): SEHNR, FQNEAQ (reference sequence). V shed 5 bases and J shed 4 bases, with 13 bases lying between them. There are 14 residues in the CDR3. Written as DNA, the CDR3 is TGTGCCAGCAGCCTCCGGGGGACGGCAGATACGCAGTATTTT. It encodes CASSLRGTADTQYF.